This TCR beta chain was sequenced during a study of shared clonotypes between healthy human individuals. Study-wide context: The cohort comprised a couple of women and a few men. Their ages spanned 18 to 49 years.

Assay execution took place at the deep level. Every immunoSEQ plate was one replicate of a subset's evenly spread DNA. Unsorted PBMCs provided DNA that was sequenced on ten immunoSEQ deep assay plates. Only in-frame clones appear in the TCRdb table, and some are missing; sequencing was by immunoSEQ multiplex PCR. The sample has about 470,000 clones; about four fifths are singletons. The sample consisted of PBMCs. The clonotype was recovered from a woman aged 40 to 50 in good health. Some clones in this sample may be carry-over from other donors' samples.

CDR3: CAISVSTGSSYNEQFF. DNA for the CDR3: TGTGCCATCAGTGTTTCTACCGGTAGCTCCTACAATGAGCAGTTCTTC. This chain connects TRBV10-3 to TRBJ2-1, with no clear D. Germline CDR1 reads ENHRY; CDR2 reads SYGVKD. This CDR3 contains 16 residues. Trimming took off 4 bases at V and 0 bases at J, with 13 bases between the two ends.